These 4 T cell receptor beta chains were all obtained from the same sample, sequenced in a study of cytomegalovirus exposure and HLA in healthy donors. 60 Vbeta and 13 Jbeta primers were used in PCR. Assay used: immunoSEQ multiplex PCR; TCRdb lists only in-frame clones, some missing. Of about 95,000 clones in the sample, around 81% are singletons; the top ten hold less than 4.5%. The specimen sequenced was PBMCs. All receptors come from a woman between 65 and 79 years old in good health and CMV-seropositive.

CDR3 bases: TGTGCCACCAGCAGAGATACCCAGGGGCGAAGCAATCAGCCCCAGCATTTT. Translating gives CATSRDTQGRSNQPQHF. The chain recombines TRBV15 with TRBJ1-5; perhaps TRBD1 as D (6 bases). This CDR3 is built from 17 residues. Germline CDR1 LNHNV, CDR2 YYDKDF (reference sequence). With 0 bases removed from V and 1 base from J, the gap between germline ends came to 13 bases.

The chain combines TRBV7-3 with TRBJ2-1; no firm D call. Germline loops: CDR1 SGHTA, CDR2 FQGTGA. V dropped 2 bases and J dropped 9 bases, with 17 bases sitting between them. The CDR3 consists of 15 residues. CDR3 in amino acids: CASSLSGTLGSEQFF. CDR3 DNA: TGTGCCAGCAGCTTATCTGGCACCCTTGGCAGTGAGCAGTTCTTC.

Note on this clone: Relative to the germline gene, one junction end is altered; a read error may explain this. This sequence joins TRBV28 and TRBJ1-3, with 8 bases matching TRBD1. Germline loops: CDR1 MDHEN, CDR2 SYDVKM. The CDR3 has 12 amino acids. This chain's CDR3 is CASSTGQARSGF. As DNA, the CDR3 is TGTGCCAGCAGTACGGGACAGGCGCGATCGGGTTTT.

The chain has TRBV4-2 and TRBJ2-3, with D maybe TRBD2 (5 bases). The CDR3 is 16 amino acids. In germline, CDR1 is LGHNA, CDR2 YNFKEQ. Trimming shortened V by 4 bases and J by 2 bases, and 16 bases separated the two germline ends. The CDR3: CASSPLGLGLTDTQYF. CDR3 DNA: TGTGCCAGCAGCCCCCTCGGACTTGGGCTCACAGATACGCAGTATTTT.